Presented here are 22 T cell receptor beta chains from one specimen sequenced in a study of T cell repertoires in cytomegalovirus infection. TCRdb re-called the reads with MiXCR, one entry per CDR3 protein. The sample includes around 330,000 distinct CDR3 sequences, under 20% of them seen just once. The material sequenced was PBMCs. Receptors originate from a human donor in good health (CMV status not recorded). Some clones in this sample may be carry-over from other donors' samples.

This chain links TRBV5-4 with TRBJ1-6; D is undetermined. This CDR3 spans 15 amino acids. Trimming removed 1 base at V and 8 bases at J, with 13 bases between. Germline CDR1 reads SGHNT; CDR2 reads YYREEE (reference sequence). The CDR3 nucleotides are TGTGCCAGCAGCTTGAGGCCTGAACGGGATTCACCCCTCCACTTT. Protein sequence: CASSLRPERDSPLHF.

This clonotype was observed at least ten times. This sequence joins TRBV27 and TRBJ2-5; D possibly matches TRBD1 or TRBD2 (5 bases each). The CDR3 extends over 15 amino acids. Looked up from germline, CDR1 is MNHEY and CDR2 is SMNVEV (reference sequence). V was clipped by 4 bases and J by 1 base, with 13 bases between them. The chain's CDR3 is CASSWWGMGQETQYF. The CDR3 region has the DNA TGTGCCAGCAGTTGGTGGGGGATGGGCCAAGAGACCCAGTACTTC.

This chain links TRBV19 with TRBJ2-7, with a tentative D call TRBD2 (5 bases). Germline loops: CDR1 LNHDA, CDR2 SQIVND (reference sequence). The CDR3 spans 15 residues. The ends were cut back, 7 bases at V and 2 bases at J, with 18 bases in the middle. The CDR3 nucleotides are TGTGCCAGTATTTCCCAACGGACGGGGACCTACGAGCAGTACTTC. Amino acids: CASISQRTGTYEQYF. The full variable domain, with the rest looked up from reference TRBV19 and TRBJ2-7, is DGGITQSPKYLFRKEGQNVTLSCEQNLNHDAMYWYRQDPGQGLRLIYYSQIVNDFQKGDIAEGYSVSREKKESFPLTVTSAQKNPTAFYLCASISQRTGTYEQYFGPGTRLTVT.

This clonotype was counted only a few times. V gene TRBV4-1 combines with J gene TRBJ1-1; 7 bases are shared with TRBD1. From germline, CDR1 is MGHRA and CDR2 YSYEKL. Germline trimming cut 6 bases from V and 8 bases from J; bases unmatched to any gene: 9. The CDR3 consists of 13 residues. CDR3 protein: CASRRTGDIEAFF. The CDR3, as DNA: TGCGCCAGCAGGCGGACAGGAGATATCGAAGCTTTCTTT.

The CDR3 region has the DNA TGTGCCAGCAGCTTATATGGGGGGGGCGGGGTGAGCACAGATACGCAGTATTTT. Its translation is CASSLYGGGGVSTDTQYF. The genes are TRBV11-2 and TRBJ2-3, with D possibly TRBD2 on 7 matching bases. The CDR3 covers 18 residues. Germline V lookup: CDR1 SGHAT, CDR2 FQNNGV. V lost 2 bases and J lost 0, with 18 bases in between.

The table lists this clonotype with a count of one. V is TRBV6-8 and J is TRBJ2-7; D gene uncertain. Germline V gene lookup returns CDR1 MNHGY and CDR2 SAAAGT. The CDR3 length is 13 residues. Trimming cost V 4 bases and J 0 bases, with 7 bases left between them. The CDR3 DNA sequence: TGTGCCAGCAGTTTTGCAGCCTCCTACGAGCAGTACTTC. The encoded protein is CASSFAASYEQYF.

The chain is built from TRBV7-2 and TRBJ2-2, with TRBD2 identical over 8 bases. Trimming cost V 2 bases and J 0 bases; bases outside gene matches: 5. CDR1 SGHTA and CDR2 FQGNSA come from the germline V gene. This CDR3 contains 17 residues. CDR3 in amino acids: CASSLFGGAANTGELFF. DNA of the CDR3: TGTGCCAGCAGCTTATTCGGGGGGGCCGCGAACACCGGGGAGCTGTTTTTT.

This CDR3 is CASSQDPGRRGTEAFF. Written as DNA, the CDR3 is TGTGCCAGCAGCCAAGATCCGGGTCGGAGGGGAACTGAAGCTTTCTTT. The chain links TRBV3-1 to TRBJ1-1; tentative D call: TRBD1 (5 bases). The CDR3 totals 16 residues. Trimming left V 0 bases short and J 5 bases short, with 16 bases between. Germline CDR1 and CDR2: LGHDT and YNNKEL (reference sequence).

This clonotype was recorded at least ten times. V usage is TRBV6-2 or TRBV6-3 and J usage is TRBJ2-5; D may be TRBD2 (5 bases). CDR3 size: 16 residues. Trimming took off 3 bases at V and 5 bases at J, with 19 bases between the two ends. Germline V gene sequence: CDR1 MNHEY, CDR2 SVGEGT. This chain's CDR3 is CASSYREREMAETQYF. In DNA, the CDR3 is TGTGCCAGCAGTTATCGAGAGAGGGAAATGGCGGAGACCCAGTACTTC.

Ten or more counts support this clonotype. The chain has TRBV12-3 or TRBV12-4 and TRBJ2-5; D remains ambiguous. The CDR3 loop spans 13 amino acids. V gave up 7 bases and J gave up 4 bases, with 13 bases separating them. Here the CDR3 reads CASNRDSGETQYF. CDR3 bases: TGTGCCAGCAACCGAGACTCAGGAGAGACCCAGTACTTC.

Points on this clonotype: The junction shows a germline mismatch at one end, possibly a read error. This chain links TRBV12-3 or TRBV12-4 with TRBJ2-7, with D perhaps TRBD1 or TRBD2 (6 bases each). CDR3 size: 13 residues. This CDR3 is CASSLGGRDQSFF. CDR3 coding DNA: TGTGCCAGCAGTTTGGGGGGCCGGGACCAATCATTCTTC.

Ten or more counts support this clonotype. V and J are TRBV12-3 or TRBV12-4 and TRBJ1-2, with 7 nucleotides matching TRBD1. The CDR3 length is 14 residues. The V segment lost 4 bases and the J segment 4 bases; nucleotides outside the gene matches: 6. The CDR3 DNA sequence: TGTGCCAGCAGTTCTGAGGGGGCGACCTATGGCTACACCTTC. Translating gives CASSSEGATYGYTF.

This clonotype occurred many times. The V call is TRBV12-3 or TRBV12-4, the J call TRBJ1-2; 7 bases agree with TRBD1. The CDR3 sequence is 14 residues long. Trimming took 6 bases from V and 2 from J; bases not matched to a gene: 6. In DNA form, the CDR3 reads TGTGCCAGCAGCCGGGACAGCTCCAACTATGGCTACACCTTC. It yields the protein CASSRDSSNYGYTF.

V and J are TRBV9 and TRBJ2-5; D is unclear. V lost 4 bases and J lost 4, with 11 bases in between. Looked up from germline, CDR1 is SGDLS and CDR2 is YYNGEE. This CDR3 spans 13 amino acids. As DNA, the CDR3 is TGTGCCAGCAGCACCATAGTCGGAGAGACCCAGTACTTC. Protein product: CASSTIVGETQYF.

This clonotype was observed a few times. The V gene is TRBV2, the J gene TRBJ1-1; 9 bases are a match to TRBD1. The germline CDR1 and CDR2 sequences are SNHLY and FYNNEI. The CDR3 contains 14 residues. The J segment lost 4 bases and the V segment lost 5 bases, leaving 5 bases of the junction unmatched. This CDR3 reads CASSYRGLRTEAFF. CDR3 DNA: TGTGCCAGCAGTTACAGGGGGCTTCGCACTGAAGCTTTCTTT.

In this sample, this clonotype turned up a few times. The rearrangement uses TRBV2 and TRBJ2-2, with D unresolved. Germline assignment: CDR1 SNHLY and CDR2 FYNNEI. CDR3 length: 15 amino acids. V dropped 6 bases and J dropped 2 bases, with 13 bases sitting between them. The CDR3, as DNA: TGTGCCAGCAGGCTGCTCCGAACAAACACCGGGGAGCTGTTTTTT. It translates to CASRLLRTNTGELFF.

This clonotype was recorded many times. This chain joins TRBV7-6 and TRBJ1-3; D is unresolved. V was trimmed by 4 bases and J by 1 base, leaving 14 bases between them. CDR3 length: 16 amino acids. Germline loops: CDR1 SGHVS, CDR2 FNYEAQ. This CDR3 is CASSSYPGDSGNTIYF. CDR3 nucleotide sequence: TGTGCCAGCAGCTCCTACCCCGGGGATTCTGGAAACACCATATATTTT. Variable domain in full (rest from reference TRBV7-6 and TRBJ1-3): GAGVSQSPRYKVTKRGQDVALRCDPISGHVSLYWYRQALGQGPEFLTYFNYEAQQDKSGLPNDRFSAERPEGSISTLTIQRTEQRDSAMYRCASSSYPGDSGNTIYFGEGSWLTVV.

The rearrangement joins TRBV11-1 to TRBJ2-2; D unclear. The V gene lost 4 bases and the J gene lost 4 bases, with 13 bases spanning the gap. Germline V gives CDR1 SGHAT, CDR2 FQDESV (reference sequence). CDR3 size: 15 residues. DNA for the CDR3: TGTGCCAGCAGCTCGACGTACATCTCCACCGGGGAGCTGTTTTTT. It is translated as CASSSTYISTGELFF.

With respect to this clonotype: A much more abundant neighbour one base away suggests this may be a read error. The J gene is TRBJ2-3, the V gene TRBV7-2; D gene uncertain. Trimming pared 1 base from V and 2 bases from J, leaving 7 bases between. Looked up from germline, CDR1 is SGHTA and CDR2 is FQGNSA. CDR3 length equals 14 residues. The CDR3 is CASSLDGHTDTQYF. Written as DNA, the CDR3 is TGTGCCAGCAGCTTAGACGGGCACACAGATACGCAGTATTTT. Combining the CDR3 with reference TRBV7-2 and TRBJ2-3 gives the whole variable domain GAGVSQSPSNKVTEKGKDVELRCDPISGHTALYWYRQSLGQGLEFLIYFQGNSAPDKSGLPSDRFSAERTGGSVSTLTIQRTQQEDSAVYLCASSLDGHTDTQYFGPGTRLTVL.

This clonotype was seen a handful of times. The genes are TRBV12-3 or TRBV12-4 and TRBJ2-5, with TRBD1 matching 8 bases. Germline trimming cut 6 bases from V and 2 bases from J; bases unmatched to any gene: 5. This CDR3 has 14 amino acids. CDR3 sequence reads: CASSPRDRQETQYF. CDR3 DNA: TGTGCCAGCAGCCCCCGGGACAGGCAAGAGACCCAGTACTTC.

Turning to this clonotype: This clone may be a read error of a much larger clone one base away. The conserved final phenylalanine or tryptophan is absent from the CDR3, which likely points to a read error. V is TRBV28 and J is TRBJ2-7; 10 bases match TRBD2. This CDR3 is built from 15 residues. J gave up 2 bases and V 4 bases, and 5 bases lay outside the gene matches. The germline V gene has CDR1 MDHEN and CDR2 SYDVKM. The CDR3, as DNA: TGTGCCAGCAGTTCCCCAGCGGGGGGGACCTACGAGCAGTACCTC. Its translation: CASSSPAGGTYEQYL.

This clonotype was observed many times. The gene calls are TRBV7-2 and TRBJ1-6; no firm D call. The V end was cut by 0 bases, the J end by 0 bases, with 9 bases between. Germline V gene lookup returns CDR1 SGHTA and CDR2 FQGNSA. The CDR3 has 17 amino acids. The CDR3 loop reads CASSLADTSSYNSPLHF. The CDR3, as DNA: TGTGCCAGCAGCTTAGCTGACACGAGCTCCTATAATTCACCCCTCCACTTT.